This is a list of T cell receptor beta chains from one sample in a study of identical twins. TCRdb re-derived calls from the 5' RACE reads in MiXCR, one entry per CDR3 protein. The sample contains approximately 190,000 distinct CDR3 sequences, 15% of which appear only once. These data also featured in a second study, about T cells expressing NK-cell markers.

Sequencing was done on a sample of CD8+ T cells sorted from blood. These receptors were collected from a woman aged 18-29 years in good health. Both conserved end residues are part of each CDR3. A D gene is named only where the DNA matches it firmly. Clone sizes are given selectively: once, few, many, or a class where the clone is expanded.

j_gene,abundance,d_gene,v_gene,CDR3aa,CDR3nt
TRBJ2-7,many,-,TRBV20-1,CSASQREHEQYF,TGCAGTGCTAGTCAAAGGGAGCACGAGCAGTACTTC
TRBJ1-1,many,-,TRBV12-3/TRBV12-4,CASSLGGGTEAFF,TGTGCCAGCAGCCTCGGCGGCGGGACTGAAGCTTTCTTT
TRBJ2-1,-,TRBD2,TRBV7-9,CASSSIWAGEYNEQFF,TGTGCCAGCAGCTCCATTTGGGCGGGAGAGTACAATGAGCAGTTCTTC
TRBJ2-7,-,-,TRBV6-5,CASSYGTTSYEQYF,TGTGCCAGCAGTTACGGGACGACCTCCTACGAGCAGTACTTC
TRBJ1-1,-,-,TRBV5-6,CASSSVAEAFF,TGTGCCAGCAGCTCGGTGGCTGAAGCTTTCTTT
TRBJ2-2,-,-,TRBV11-2,CASSSRDGGTGELFF,TGTGCCAGCAGCTCCAGGGACGGTGGCACCGGGGAGCTGTTTTTT
TRBJ1-4,-,TRBD1,TRBV11-3,CASSQRQGGEKLFF,TGTGCCAGCAGCCAAAGACAGGGGGGTGAAAAACTGTTTTTT
TRBJ2-7,few,-,TRBV7-9,CASSPRTVYEQYF,TGTGCCAGCAGCCCCAGGACAGTCTACGAGCAGTACTTC
TRBJ1-2,few,TRBD1,TRBV20-1,CSASEPGTGLSYGYTF,TGCAGTGCGAGTGAACCTGGGACAGGGCTAAGCTATGGCTACACCTTC
TRBJ2-7,-,-,TRBV7-9,CASSLSASPYEQYF,TGTGCCAGCAGCTTATCAGCGTCCCCCTACGAGCAGTACTTC
TRBJ2-7,-,TRBD2,TRBV12-3/TRBV12-4,CASSPGLAGGDEQYF,TGTGCCAGCAGTCCCGGACTAGCGGGAGGGGACGAGCAGTACTTC
TRBJ2-1,few,-,TRBV7-9,CASSDRLLSSYNEQFF,TGTGCCAGCAGCGACAGGTTACTCAGCTCCTACAATGAGCAGTTCTTC
TRBJ2-1,-,-,TRBV5-1,CASSLGLRASSYNEQFF,TGCGCCAGCAGCTTGGGCCTCCGCGCATCCTCCTACAATGAGCAGTTCTTC
TRBJ1-1,-,-,TRBV20-1,CSALTDGGTEAFF,TGCAGTGCCCTTACAGACGGGGGCACTGAAGCTTTCTTT
TRBJ2-1,few,TRBD2,TRBV5-1,CASSLHHPGGYNEQFF,TGCGCCAGCAGCCTTCACCACCCGGGAGGTTACAATGAGCAGTTCTTC
TRBJ2-1,-,-,TRBV5-8,CASSLGRHNEQFF,TGTGCCAGCAGCTTGGGGAGACACAATGAGCAGTTCTTC
TRBJ2-2,-,-,TRBV13,CASSPRDGELFF,TGTGCCAGCAGCCCGAGGGACGGGGAGCTGTTTTTT
TRBJ1-3,-,TRBD1,TRBV7-9,CASSGTGTAWGTIYF,TGTGCCAGCAGCGGTACCGGGACAGCCTGGGGCACCATATATTTT
TRBJ2-1,few,TRBD2,TRBV12-3/TRBV12-4,CASSPAGGEQFF,TGTGCCAGCAGCCCCGCGGGGGGCGAGCAGTTCTTC
TRBJ2-7,-,-,TRBV7-9,CASSLTSRDGEQYF,TGTGCCAGCAGCTTAACTTCCAGGGACGGCGAGCAGTACTTC
TRBJ2-1,-,-,TRBV7-2,CASSSWGLASYNEQFF,TGTGCCAGCAGCTCCTGGGGGCTCGCTTCCTACAATGAGCAGTTCTTC
TRBJ2-5,many,-,TRBV6-5,CASSYSGLQETQYF,TGTGCCAGCAGTTACTCAGGGCTGCAAGAGACCCAGTACTTC
TRBJ2-3,-,TRBD2,TRBV7-6,CASSKAGGTDTQYF,TGTGCCAGCAGCAAAGCGGGGGGCACAGATACGCAGTATTTT
TRBJ1-5,many,-,TRBV15,CATSRPKGGLQPQHF,TGTGCCACCAGCAGACCGAAGGGGGGGCTTCAGCCCCAGCATTTT
TRBJ2-5,-,-,TRBV24-1,CATSDSFQETQYF,TGTGCCACCAGTGATTCATTTCAAGAGACCCAGTACTTC
TRBJ1-3,-,-,TRBV20-1,CSARDRVSGNTIYF,TGCAGTGCTAGAGACCGGGTCTCTGGAAACACCATATATTTT
TRBJ2-1,-,-,TRBV20-1,CSATPGYNEQFF,TGCAGTGCTACCCCAGGATACAATGAGCAGTTCTTC
TRBJ1-1,many,-,TRBV7-8,CASSRPGGVNTEAFF,TGTGCCAGCAGCCGTCCGGGGGGGGTGAACACTGAAGCTTTCTTT
TRBJ2-5,few,-,TRBV7-9,CASKAKETQYF,TGTGCCAGCAAGGCCAAAGAGACCCAGTACTTC
TRBJ2-7,-,-,TRBV6-1,CASVQTYEQYF,TGTGCCAGCGTACAGACCTACGAGCAGTACTTC
TRBJ2-1,few,-,TRBV20-1,CSARDPAGQRGEQFF,TGCAGTGCTAGAGATCCCGCGGGTCAAAGAGGTGAGCAGTTCTTC
TRBJ2-2,few,-,TRBV27,CASSLWAGELFF,TGTGCCAGCAGTTTGTGGGCCGGGGAGCTGTTTTTT
TRBJ2-1,many,-,TRBV10-3,CAISEGGGIIFDEQFF,TGTGCCATCAGTGAGGGAGGGGGCATAATTTTTGATGAGCAGTTCTTC
TRBJ2-7,few,TRBD2,TRBV29-1,CSVEFGLAGVNEQYF,TGCAGCGTTGAATTCGGACTAGCGGGAGTCAACGAGCAGTACTTC
TRBJ1-1,-,-,TRBV30,CAWSAGTREAFF,TGTGCCTGGAGTGCAGGGACACGTGAAGCTTTCTTT
TRBJ2-2,-,-,TRBV3-1,CASSQVGGRRMNTGELFF,TGTGCCAGCAGCCAAGTAGGAGGTCGGAGGATGAACACCGGGGAGCTGTTTTTT
TRBJ2-7,-,-,TRBV7-8,CASSLGGGVQYF,TGTGCCAGCAGCTTGGGCGGAGGGGTCCAGTACTTC
TRBJ2-1,few,-,TRBV3-1,CASSQDRQTFF,TGTGCCAGCAGCCAAGATCGCCAGACGTTCTTC
TRBJ2-1,-,-,TRBV27,CASSFGLGTPHEQFF,TGTGCCAGCAGTTTTGGACTGGGGACCCCACATGAGCAGTTCTTC
TRBJ2-7,few,-,TRBV12-5,CASVWDNTGEQYF,TGTGCTAGTGTTTGGGACAACACCGGCGAGCAGTACTTC
TRBJ2-7,few,TRBD1,TRBV12-3/TRBV12-4,CASKGQGAYEQYF,TGTGCCAGCAAGGGACAGGGAGCCTACGAGCAGTACTTC
TRBJ2-1,few,TRBD2,TRBV11-1,CASSPTSGIKSSYNEQFF,TGTGCCAGCAGCCCGACTAGCGGGATAAAGAGCTCCTACAATGAGCAGTTCTTC
TRBJ2-2,few,TRBD1,TRBV4-1,CASSQTGAPTGELFF,TGCGCCAGCAGCCAGACAGGGGCACCCACCGGGGAGCTGTTTTTT
TRBJ1-2,many,TRBD1,TRBV20-1,CSAGTGGRGYTF,TGCAGTGCCGGAACAGGGGGCAGGGGCTACACCTTC
TRBJ1-1,few,-,TRBV4-2,CASSPLSSRDTEAFF,TGTGCCAGCAGCCCTCTTTCATCCCGGGACACTGAAGCTTTCTTT
TRBJ1-5,few,-,TRBV6-1,CASSVESLRPQHF,TGTGCCAGCAGTGTAGAGTCCTTACGGCCCCAGCATTTT
TRBJ2-2,-,-,TRBV6-2/TRBV6-3,CASSPPGVTGELFF,TGTGCCAGCAGTCCCCCGGGGGTGACCGGGGAGCTGTTTTTT